These T cell receptor beta chains were read from a single sample in a study of Graves' ophthalmopathy and Graves' hyperthyroidism. TCRdb itself ran the multiplex PCR reads through MiXCR, one entry per CDR3 protein. This table holds over a million distinct CDR3 sequences, 35% to 45% found once. Input material: peripheral blood or thyroid tissue (not recorded which). These receptors came from an adult man with Graves' hyperthyroidism. The CDR3 runs from the conserved cysteine through the conserved F or W. Fields, in order: clone size, V gene, D gene, J gene, CDR3 DNA, CDR3 protein. D genes are given only for firm matches. Clone size is shown for a subset of rows, as once, few, many or a class of expanded clone.

clone_size: NA; v_call: TRBV6-2/TRBV6-3; d_call: NA; j_call: TRBJ1-3; cdr3_nt: TGTGCCAGCAACCGAGGACAAGCCGGGTGGAACACCATATATTTT; cdr3_aa: CASNRGQAGWNTIYF
clone_size: many; v_call: TRBV10-3; d_call: TRBD1; j_call: TRBJ2-5; cdr3_nt: TGTGCCATCAGATTAGGGGACAGGGACCAAGAGACCCAGTACTTC; cdr3_aa: CAIRLGDRDQETQYF
clone_size: few; v_call: TRBV7-8; d_call: NA; j_call: TRBJ2-2; cdr3_nt: TGTGCCAGCAGTCCGACCCCGGGGGGCGGGAGCGGGGAGCTGTTTTTT; cdr3_aa: CASSPTPGGGSGELFF
clone_size: many; v_call: TRBV7-9; d_call: NA; j_call: TRBJ1-4; cdr3_nt: TGTGCCAGCAGCCTGACAGCTTGGGCAACTAATGAAAAACTGTTTTTT; cdr3_aa: CASSLTAWATNEKLFF
clone_size: NA; v_call: TRBV7-9; d_call: NA; j_call: TRBJ1-2; cdr3_nt: TGTGCCAGCACCAGGGAAACTCTTGCTAACTATGGCTACACCTTC; cdr3_aa: CASTRETLANYGYTF
clone_size: many; v_call: TRBV2; d_call: NA; j_call: TRBJ1-5; cdr3_nt: TGTGCCAGCAGTTATTCCGGTTGGGGGGATCAGCCCCAGCATTTT; cdr3_aa: CASSYSGWGDQPQHF
clone_size: NA; v_call: TRBV5-1; d_call: TRBD1; j_call: TRBJ1-3; cdr3_nt: TGTGCCAGCAGCTCGGACAGGAGCTCTGGAAACACCATATATTTT; cdr3_aa: CASSSDRSSGNTIYF
clone_size: NA; v_call: TRBV29-1; d_call: TRBD1; j_call: TRBJ2-7; cdr3_nt: TGCAGCGTTGATCCGGCAGGGGGCCCCTCCGAGCAGTACTTC; cdr3_aa: CSVDPAGGPSEQYF
clone_size: NA; v_call: TRBV29-1; d_call: NA; j_call: TRBJ2-2; cdr3_nt: TGCAGCGTTGGGGTCCTCACCGGGGAGCTGTTTTTT; cdr3_aa: CSVGVLTGELFF
clone_size: few; v_call: TRBV5-1; d_call: TRBD2; j_call: TRBJ2-2; cdr3_nt: TGCGCCAGCAGCGTCCGTAGCGGGGATTCCGGGGAGCTGTTTTTT; cdr3_aa: CASSVRSGDSGELFF
clone_size: many; v_call: TRBV7-9; d_call: TRBD1; j_call: TRBJ2-7; cdr3_nt: TGTGCCAGCAGCTCGACAGGGGGTCGGGTCTACGAGCAGTACTTC; cdr3_aa: CASSSTGGRVYEQYF
clone_size: NA; v_call: TRBV19; d_call: NA; j_call: TRBJ2-2; cdr3_nt: TGTGCCAGTAGCAAGACAGGGCTGTTTTTT; cdr3_aa: CASSKTGLFF
clone_size: NA; v_call: TRBV6-6; d_call: TRBD1; j_call: TRBJ1-2; cdr3_nt: TGTGCCAGCAGTCACGGAGCAGGGGGCTCCGAGAGAAGTGGCTACACCTTC; cdr3_aa: CASSHGAGGSERSGYTF
clone_size: many; v_call: TRBV2; d_call: NA; j_call: TRBJ1-1; cdr3_nt: TGTGCCAGCAGTGAACAGACAGACTTGAACACTGAAGCTTTCTTT; cdr3_aa: CASSEQTDLNTEAFF
clone_size: NA; v_call: TRBV12-3/TRBV12-4; d_call: TRBD2; j_call: TRBJ2-7; cdr3_nt: TGTGCCAGCAGCATTCGAGATTGGGGGGGCGAGCAGTACTTC; cdr3_aa: CASSIRDWGGEQYF